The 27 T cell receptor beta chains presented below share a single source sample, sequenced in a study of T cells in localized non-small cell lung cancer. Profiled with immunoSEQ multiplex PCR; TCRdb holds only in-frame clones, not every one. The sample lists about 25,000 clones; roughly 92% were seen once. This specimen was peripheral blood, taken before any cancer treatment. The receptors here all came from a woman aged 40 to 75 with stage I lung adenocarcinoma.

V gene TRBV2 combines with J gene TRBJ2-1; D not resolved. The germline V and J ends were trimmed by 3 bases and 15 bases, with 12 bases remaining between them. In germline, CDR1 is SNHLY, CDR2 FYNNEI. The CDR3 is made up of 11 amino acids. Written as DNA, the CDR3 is TGTGCCAGCAGTGATGGTCCCGTACCGTTCTTC. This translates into CASSDGPVPFF.

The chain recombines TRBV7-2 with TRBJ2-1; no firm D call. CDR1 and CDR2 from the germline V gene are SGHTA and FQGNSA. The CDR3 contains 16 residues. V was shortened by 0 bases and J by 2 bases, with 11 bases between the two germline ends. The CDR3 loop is CASSLATHPAYNEQFF. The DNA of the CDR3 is TGTGCCAGCAGCTTAGCGACCCATCCCGCCTACAATGAGCAGTTCTTC.

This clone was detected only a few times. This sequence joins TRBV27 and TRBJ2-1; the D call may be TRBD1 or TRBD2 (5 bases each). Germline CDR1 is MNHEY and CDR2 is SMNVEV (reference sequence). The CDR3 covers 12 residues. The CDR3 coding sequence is TGTCGGACCGGGACGCCCAACAATGAGCAGTTCTTC. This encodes CRTGTPNNEQFF.

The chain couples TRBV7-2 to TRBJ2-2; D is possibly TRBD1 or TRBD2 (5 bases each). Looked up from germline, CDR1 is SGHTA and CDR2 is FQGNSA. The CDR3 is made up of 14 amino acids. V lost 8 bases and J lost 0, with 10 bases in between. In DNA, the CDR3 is TGTGCCAGCCGGTGGGACCCGAACACCGGGGAGCTGTTTTTT. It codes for CASRWDPNTGELFF. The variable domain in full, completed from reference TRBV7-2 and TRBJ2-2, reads GAGVSQSPSNKVTEKGKDVELRCDPISGHTALYWYRQSLGQGLEFLIYFQGNSAPDKSGLPSDRFSAERTGGSVSTLTIQRTQQEDSAVYLCASRWDPNTGELFFGEGSRLTVL.

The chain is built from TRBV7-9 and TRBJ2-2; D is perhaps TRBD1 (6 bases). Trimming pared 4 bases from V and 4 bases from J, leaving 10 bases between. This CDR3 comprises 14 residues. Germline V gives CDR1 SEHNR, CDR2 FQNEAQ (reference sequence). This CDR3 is CASSSIRGTGELFF. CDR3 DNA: TGTGCCAGCAGCTCTATCAGGGGCACCGGGGAGCTGTTTTTT.

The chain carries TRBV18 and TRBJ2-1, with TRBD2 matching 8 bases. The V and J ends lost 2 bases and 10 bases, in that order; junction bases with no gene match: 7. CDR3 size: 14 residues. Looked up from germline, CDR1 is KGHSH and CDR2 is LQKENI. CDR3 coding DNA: TGTGCCAGCTCACCAACATCGGGGGGGGCAGAGCAGTTCTTC. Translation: CASSPTSGGAEQFF.

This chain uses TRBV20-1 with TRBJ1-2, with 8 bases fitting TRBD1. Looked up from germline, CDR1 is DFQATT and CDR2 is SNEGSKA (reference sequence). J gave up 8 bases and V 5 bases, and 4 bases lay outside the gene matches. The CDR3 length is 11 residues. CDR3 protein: CSAGQGTGYTF. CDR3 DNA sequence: TGCAGTGCTGGACAGGGTACAGGCTACACCTTC.

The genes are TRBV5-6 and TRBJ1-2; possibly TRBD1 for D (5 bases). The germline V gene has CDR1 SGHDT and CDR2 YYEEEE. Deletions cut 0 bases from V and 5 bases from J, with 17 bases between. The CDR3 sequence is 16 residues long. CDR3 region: CASSLVEPGLPYGYTF. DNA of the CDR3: TGTGCCAGCAGCTTGGTCGAGCCGGGGCTCCCTTATGGCTACACCTTC.

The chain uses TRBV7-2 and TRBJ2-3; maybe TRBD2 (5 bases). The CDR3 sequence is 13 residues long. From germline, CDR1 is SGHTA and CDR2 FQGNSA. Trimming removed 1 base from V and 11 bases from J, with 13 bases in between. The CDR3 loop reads CASSLVWGEGQYF. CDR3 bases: TGTGCCAGCAGCTTAGTCTGGGGAGAAGGGCAGTATTTT.

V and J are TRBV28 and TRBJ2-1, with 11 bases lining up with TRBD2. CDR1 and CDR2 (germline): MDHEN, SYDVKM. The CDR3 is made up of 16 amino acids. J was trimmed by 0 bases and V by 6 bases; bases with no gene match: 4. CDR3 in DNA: TGTGCCAGCAGAACTACTAGCGGGGGCTCCTACAATGAGCAGTTCTTC. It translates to CASRTTSGGSYNEQFF.

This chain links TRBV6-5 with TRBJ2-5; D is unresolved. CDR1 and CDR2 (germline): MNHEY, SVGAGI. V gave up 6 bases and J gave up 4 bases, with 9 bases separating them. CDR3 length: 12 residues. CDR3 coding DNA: TGTGCCAGCAGGGGCCCTTTAGAGACCCAGTACTTC. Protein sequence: CASRGPLETQYF.

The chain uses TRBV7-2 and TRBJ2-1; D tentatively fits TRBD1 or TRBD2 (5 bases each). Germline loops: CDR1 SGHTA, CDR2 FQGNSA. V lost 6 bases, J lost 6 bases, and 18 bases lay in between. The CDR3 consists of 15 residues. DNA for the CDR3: TGTGCCAGCAGTCAAGTCGGGACCTCAAGCAATGAGCAGTTCTTC. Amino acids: CASSQVGTSSNEQFF.

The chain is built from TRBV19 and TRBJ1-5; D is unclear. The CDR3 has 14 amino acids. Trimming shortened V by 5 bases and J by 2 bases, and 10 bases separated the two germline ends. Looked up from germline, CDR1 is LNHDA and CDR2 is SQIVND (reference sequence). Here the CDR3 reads CASSLRPGNQPQHF. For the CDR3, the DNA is TGTGCCAGTAGTTTGCGGCCGGGCAATCAGCCCCAGCATTTT.

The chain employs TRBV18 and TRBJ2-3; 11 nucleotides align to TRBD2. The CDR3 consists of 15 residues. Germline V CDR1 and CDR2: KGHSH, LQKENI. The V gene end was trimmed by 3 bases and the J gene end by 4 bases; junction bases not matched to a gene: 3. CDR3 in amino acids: CASSPDSGRADTQYF. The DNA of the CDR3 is TGTGCCAGCTCACCTGATAGCGGGAGGGCAGATACGCAGTATTTT.

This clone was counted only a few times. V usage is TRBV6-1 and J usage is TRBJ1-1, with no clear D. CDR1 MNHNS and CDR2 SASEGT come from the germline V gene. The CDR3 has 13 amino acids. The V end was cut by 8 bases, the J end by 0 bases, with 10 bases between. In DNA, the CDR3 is TGTGCCAGCTCTGTGGACGTGAACACTGAAGCTTTCTTT. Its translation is CASSVDVNTEAFF.

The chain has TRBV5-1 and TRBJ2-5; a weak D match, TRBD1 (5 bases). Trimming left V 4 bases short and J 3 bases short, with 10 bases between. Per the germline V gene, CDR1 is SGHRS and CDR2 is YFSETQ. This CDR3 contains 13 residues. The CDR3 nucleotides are TGCGCCAGCAGCAGAATGGACAAAGAGACCCAGTACTTC. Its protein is CASSRMDKETQYF. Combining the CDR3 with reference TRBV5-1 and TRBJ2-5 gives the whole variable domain KAGVTQTPRYLIKTRGQQVTLSCSPISGHRSVSWYQQTPGQGLQFLFEYFSETQRNKGNFPGRFSGRQFSNSRSEMNVSTLELGDSALYLCASSRMDKETQYFGPGTRLLVL.

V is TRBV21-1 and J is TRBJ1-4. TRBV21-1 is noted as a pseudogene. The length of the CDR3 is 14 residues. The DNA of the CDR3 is TGTGCCAGCAGCAAAAAGAAAGCGGGTGAAAAACTGTTTTTT. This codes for CASSKKKAGEKLFF.

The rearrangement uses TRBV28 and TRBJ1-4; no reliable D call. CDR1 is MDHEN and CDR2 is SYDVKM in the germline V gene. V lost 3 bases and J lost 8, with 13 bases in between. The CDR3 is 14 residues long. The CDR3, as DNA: TGTGCCAGCAGTTTGAAGGGAATACGGGAAAAACTGTTTTTT. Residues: CASSLKGIREKLFF.

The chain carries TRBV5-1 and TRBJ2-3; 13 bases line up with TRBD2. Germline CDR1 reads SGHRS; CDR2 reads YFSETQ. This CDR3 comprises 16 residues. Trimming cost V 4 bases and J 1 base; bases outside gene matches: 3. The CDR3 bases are TGCGCCAGCAGCCGGACTAGCGGGAGTGGCACAGATACGCAGTATTTT. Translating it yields CASSRTSGSGTDTQYF.

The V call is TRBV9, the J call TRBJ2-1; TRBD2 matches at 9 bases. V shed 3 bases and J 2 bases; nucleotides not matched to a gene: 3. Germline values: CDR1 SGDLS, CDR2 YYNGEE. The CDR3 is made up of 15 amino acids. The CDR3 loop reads CASSETSGPYNEQFF. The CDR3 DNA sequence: TGTGCCAGCAGCGAGACTAGCGGACCCTACAATGAGCAGTTCTTC.

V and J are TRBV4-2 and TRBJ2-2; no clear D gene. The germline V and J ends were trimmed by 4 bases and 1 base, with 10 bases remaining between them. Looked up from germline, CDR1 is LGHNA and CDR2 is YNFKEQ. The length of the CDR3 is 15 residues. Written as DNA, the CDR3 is TGTGCCAGCAGCCGCTCCGATGGGAACACCGGGGAGCTGTTTTTT. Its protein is CASSRSDGNTGELFF.

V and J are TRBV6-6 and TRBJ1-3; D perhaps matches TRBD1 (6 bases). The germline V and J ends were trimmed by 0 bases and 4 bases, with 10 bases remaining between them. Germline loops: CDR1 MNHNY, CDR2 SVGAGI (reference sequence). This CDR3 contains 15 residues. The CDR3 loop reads CASSYSRGSGNTIYF. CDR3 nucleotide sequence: TGTGCCAGCAGTTACTCGAGGGGGAGCGGAAACACCATATATTTT.

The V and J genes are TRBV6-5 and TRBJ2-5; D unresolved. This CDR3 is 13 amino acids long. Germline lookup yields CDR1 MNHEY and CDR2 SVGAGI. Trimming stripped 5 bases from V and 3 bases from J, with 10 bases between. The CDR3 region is CASSPPVEETQYF. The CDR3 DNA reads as TGTGCCAGCAGTCCTCCGGTAGAAGAGACCCAGTACTTC.

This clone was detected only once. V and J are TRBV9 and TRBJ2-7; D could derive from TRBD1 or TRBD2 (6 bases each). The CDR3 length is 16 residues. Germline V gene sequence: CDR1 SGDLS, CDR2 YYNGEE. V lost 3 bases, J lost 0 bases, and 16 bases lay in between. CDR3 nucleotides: TGTGCCAGCAGCGCCGAGGGGGGCGTAAGCTCCTACGAGCAGTACTTC. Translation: CASSAEGGVSSYEQYF.

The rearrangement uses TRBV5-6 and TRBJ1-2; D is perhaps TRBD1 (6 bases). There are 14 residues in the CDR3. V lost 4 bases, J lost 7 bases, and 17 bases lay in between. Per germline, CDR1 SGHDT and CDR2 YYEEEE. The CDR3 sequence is CASSARSGVGGYTF. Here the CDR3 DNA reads TGTGCCAGCAGCGCGAGGTCAGGGGTTGGTGGCTACACCTTC.

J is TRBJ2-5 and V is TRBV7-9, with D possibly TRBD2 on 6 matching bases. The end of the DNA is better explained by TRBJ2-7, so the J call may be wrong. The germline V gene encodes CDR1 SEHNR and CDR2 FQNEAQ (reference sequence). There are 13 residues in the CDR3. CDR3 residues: CASSLAGGDEQYF. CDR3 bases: TGTGCCAGCAGCTTAGCGGGAGGCGACGAGCAGTACTTC.

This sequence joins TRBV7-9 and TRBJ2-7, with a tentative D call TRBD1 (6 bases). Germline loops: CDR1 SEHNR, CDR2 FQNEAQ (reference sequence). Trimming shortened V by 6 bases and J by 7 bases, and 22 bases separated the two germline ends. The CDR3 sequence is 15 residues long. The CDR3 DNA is TGTGCCAGCAGTGGGGGCTTTCGGACCGGGCAAGAGCAGTACTTC. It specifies CASSGGFRTGQEQYF.